The 7 T cell receptor beta chains below come from one sample, sequenced in a study of blood T cell repertoires in COVID-19. Here immunoSEQ multiplex PCR was the method, and the copy in TCRdb shows in-frame clones only, minus some. This table has approximately 290,000 clones, 80% to 90% appearing once. The sample taken for sequencing was PBMCs or T cells enriched from blood (not recorded which). These receptors were obtained from a woman in her 30s who had recovered from COVID-19.

The rearrangement uses TRBV7-2 and TRBJ1-6; the D is unclear. Germline V CDR1 and CDR2: SGHTA, FQGNSA. V shed 1 base and J shed 9 bases, with 7 bases lying between them. The CDR3 length is 13 residues. The CDR3 is CASSLVPFSPLHF. The CDR3 DNA sequence: TGTGCCAGCAGCTTAGTTCCCTTTTCACCCCTCCACTTT.

This sequence joins TRBV9 and TRBJ2-3; 9 bases line up with TRBD2. CDR1 is SGDLS, CDR2 YYNGEE, per germline. The V and J ends lost 0 bases and 4 bases, in that order; junction bases with no gene match: 9. This CDR3 spans 17 amino acids. The CDR3 sequence: CASSVGVAGGGPDTQYF. In DNA form, the CDR3 reads TGTGCCAGCAGCGTAGGCGTGGCGGGAGGGGGTCCAGATACGCAGTATTTT.

A single count supports this clone. One end of the junction does not line up with germline, which may come from a read error. This sequence joins TRBV2 and TRBJ2-3; 9 positions match TRBD1. CDR1 is SNHLY and CDR2 is FYNNEI in the germline V gene. There are 10 residues in the CDR3. This chain's CDR3 is CASIRTGEHF. The CDR3 nucleotides read TGTGCCAGCATAAGGACAGGGGAACATTTT.

The chain carries TRBV27 and TRBJ1-6; D gene unclear. The length of the CDR3 is 15 residues. Trimming removed 6 bases from V and 5 bases from J, with 14 bases in between. CDR1 and CDR2 (germline): MNHEY, SMNVEV (reference sequence). The DNA of the CDR3 is TGTGCCAGCAGCGTCACCCTTATAGATAATTCACCCCTCCACTTT. This encodes CASSVTLIDNSPLHF.

The genes are TRBV5-6 and TRBJ1-2; TRBD1 is a possible D gene (6 bases). CDR3 length: 14 residues. Germline-derived CDR1 and CDR2 are SGHDT and YYEEEE. The V gene lost 3 bases and the J gene lost 3 bases, with 12 bases spanning the gap. CDR3 loop: CASSSAKGDYGYTF. CDR3 nucleotides: TGTGCCAGCAGCTCGGCCAAGGGGGACTATGGCTACACCTTC.

V and J are TRBV19 and TRBJ1-2, with 7 bases lining up with TRBD1. The CDR3 is made up of 16 amino acids. CDR1 is LNHDA and CDR2 is SQIVND in the germline V gene (reference sequence). V was pared by 2 bases and J by 4 bases, with 10 bases of the junction left unmatched. The CDR3 spells CASSIIAGGEFYGYTF. CDR3 DNA: TGTGCCAGTAGTATAATCGCAGGGGGAGAATTCTATGGCTACACCTTC.

The rearrangement links TRBV7-9 to TRBJ2-3; TRBD2 is a possible D gene (6 bases). Germline lookup yields CDR1 SEHNR and CDR2 FQNEAQ (reference sequence). V dropped 4 bases and J dropped 0 bases, with 14 bases sitting between them. The CDR3 extends over 16 amino acids. CDR3 sequence reads: CASSSRFGGSTDTQYF. The CDR3 region has the DNA TGTGCCAGCAGCTCTCGTTTCGGGGGTAGCACAGATACGCAGTATTTT.